This T cell receptor beta chain stems from a study of cytomegalovirus exposure and HLA in healthy donors. Looking at the study overall: Inside one of the first data releases sat tens of millions of unique TCRs taken from HLA-typed donors. Study results and limitations: What a later analysis showed was that several of the most significant clusters appeared linked to common viral pathogens. A later analysis reportedly found that, within productive TCRs, an Asian-associated ancestry cluster had fewer N-insertions than the mean observed across the approximately 660 donors.

Looked up from germline, CDR1 is LNHDA and CDR2 is SQIVND (reference sequence). The CDR3 is made up of 14 amino acids. V lost 8 bases, J lost 3 bases, and 15 bases lay in between. About this clone itself: Its antigen is as yet unknown.

Amplification used 60 Vbeta primers and 13 Jbeta primers. Here immunoSEQ multiplex PCR was the method, and the copy in TCRdb shows in-frame clones only, minus some. The repertoire consists of more than 150,000 clones, with 70% to 80% occurring once and the leading ten covering approximately 1.4%. This clonotype was sampled from a man between 18 and 35 years old in good health and CMV-seronegative. This chain connects TRBV19 to TRBJ2-3; TRBD2 might be the D (6 bases). Sequenced material: PBMCs. This CDR3 reads CASGGLDETDTQYF. The CDR3 DNA reads TGTGCCAGTGGGGGGTTGGATGAGACAGATACGCAGTATTTT.